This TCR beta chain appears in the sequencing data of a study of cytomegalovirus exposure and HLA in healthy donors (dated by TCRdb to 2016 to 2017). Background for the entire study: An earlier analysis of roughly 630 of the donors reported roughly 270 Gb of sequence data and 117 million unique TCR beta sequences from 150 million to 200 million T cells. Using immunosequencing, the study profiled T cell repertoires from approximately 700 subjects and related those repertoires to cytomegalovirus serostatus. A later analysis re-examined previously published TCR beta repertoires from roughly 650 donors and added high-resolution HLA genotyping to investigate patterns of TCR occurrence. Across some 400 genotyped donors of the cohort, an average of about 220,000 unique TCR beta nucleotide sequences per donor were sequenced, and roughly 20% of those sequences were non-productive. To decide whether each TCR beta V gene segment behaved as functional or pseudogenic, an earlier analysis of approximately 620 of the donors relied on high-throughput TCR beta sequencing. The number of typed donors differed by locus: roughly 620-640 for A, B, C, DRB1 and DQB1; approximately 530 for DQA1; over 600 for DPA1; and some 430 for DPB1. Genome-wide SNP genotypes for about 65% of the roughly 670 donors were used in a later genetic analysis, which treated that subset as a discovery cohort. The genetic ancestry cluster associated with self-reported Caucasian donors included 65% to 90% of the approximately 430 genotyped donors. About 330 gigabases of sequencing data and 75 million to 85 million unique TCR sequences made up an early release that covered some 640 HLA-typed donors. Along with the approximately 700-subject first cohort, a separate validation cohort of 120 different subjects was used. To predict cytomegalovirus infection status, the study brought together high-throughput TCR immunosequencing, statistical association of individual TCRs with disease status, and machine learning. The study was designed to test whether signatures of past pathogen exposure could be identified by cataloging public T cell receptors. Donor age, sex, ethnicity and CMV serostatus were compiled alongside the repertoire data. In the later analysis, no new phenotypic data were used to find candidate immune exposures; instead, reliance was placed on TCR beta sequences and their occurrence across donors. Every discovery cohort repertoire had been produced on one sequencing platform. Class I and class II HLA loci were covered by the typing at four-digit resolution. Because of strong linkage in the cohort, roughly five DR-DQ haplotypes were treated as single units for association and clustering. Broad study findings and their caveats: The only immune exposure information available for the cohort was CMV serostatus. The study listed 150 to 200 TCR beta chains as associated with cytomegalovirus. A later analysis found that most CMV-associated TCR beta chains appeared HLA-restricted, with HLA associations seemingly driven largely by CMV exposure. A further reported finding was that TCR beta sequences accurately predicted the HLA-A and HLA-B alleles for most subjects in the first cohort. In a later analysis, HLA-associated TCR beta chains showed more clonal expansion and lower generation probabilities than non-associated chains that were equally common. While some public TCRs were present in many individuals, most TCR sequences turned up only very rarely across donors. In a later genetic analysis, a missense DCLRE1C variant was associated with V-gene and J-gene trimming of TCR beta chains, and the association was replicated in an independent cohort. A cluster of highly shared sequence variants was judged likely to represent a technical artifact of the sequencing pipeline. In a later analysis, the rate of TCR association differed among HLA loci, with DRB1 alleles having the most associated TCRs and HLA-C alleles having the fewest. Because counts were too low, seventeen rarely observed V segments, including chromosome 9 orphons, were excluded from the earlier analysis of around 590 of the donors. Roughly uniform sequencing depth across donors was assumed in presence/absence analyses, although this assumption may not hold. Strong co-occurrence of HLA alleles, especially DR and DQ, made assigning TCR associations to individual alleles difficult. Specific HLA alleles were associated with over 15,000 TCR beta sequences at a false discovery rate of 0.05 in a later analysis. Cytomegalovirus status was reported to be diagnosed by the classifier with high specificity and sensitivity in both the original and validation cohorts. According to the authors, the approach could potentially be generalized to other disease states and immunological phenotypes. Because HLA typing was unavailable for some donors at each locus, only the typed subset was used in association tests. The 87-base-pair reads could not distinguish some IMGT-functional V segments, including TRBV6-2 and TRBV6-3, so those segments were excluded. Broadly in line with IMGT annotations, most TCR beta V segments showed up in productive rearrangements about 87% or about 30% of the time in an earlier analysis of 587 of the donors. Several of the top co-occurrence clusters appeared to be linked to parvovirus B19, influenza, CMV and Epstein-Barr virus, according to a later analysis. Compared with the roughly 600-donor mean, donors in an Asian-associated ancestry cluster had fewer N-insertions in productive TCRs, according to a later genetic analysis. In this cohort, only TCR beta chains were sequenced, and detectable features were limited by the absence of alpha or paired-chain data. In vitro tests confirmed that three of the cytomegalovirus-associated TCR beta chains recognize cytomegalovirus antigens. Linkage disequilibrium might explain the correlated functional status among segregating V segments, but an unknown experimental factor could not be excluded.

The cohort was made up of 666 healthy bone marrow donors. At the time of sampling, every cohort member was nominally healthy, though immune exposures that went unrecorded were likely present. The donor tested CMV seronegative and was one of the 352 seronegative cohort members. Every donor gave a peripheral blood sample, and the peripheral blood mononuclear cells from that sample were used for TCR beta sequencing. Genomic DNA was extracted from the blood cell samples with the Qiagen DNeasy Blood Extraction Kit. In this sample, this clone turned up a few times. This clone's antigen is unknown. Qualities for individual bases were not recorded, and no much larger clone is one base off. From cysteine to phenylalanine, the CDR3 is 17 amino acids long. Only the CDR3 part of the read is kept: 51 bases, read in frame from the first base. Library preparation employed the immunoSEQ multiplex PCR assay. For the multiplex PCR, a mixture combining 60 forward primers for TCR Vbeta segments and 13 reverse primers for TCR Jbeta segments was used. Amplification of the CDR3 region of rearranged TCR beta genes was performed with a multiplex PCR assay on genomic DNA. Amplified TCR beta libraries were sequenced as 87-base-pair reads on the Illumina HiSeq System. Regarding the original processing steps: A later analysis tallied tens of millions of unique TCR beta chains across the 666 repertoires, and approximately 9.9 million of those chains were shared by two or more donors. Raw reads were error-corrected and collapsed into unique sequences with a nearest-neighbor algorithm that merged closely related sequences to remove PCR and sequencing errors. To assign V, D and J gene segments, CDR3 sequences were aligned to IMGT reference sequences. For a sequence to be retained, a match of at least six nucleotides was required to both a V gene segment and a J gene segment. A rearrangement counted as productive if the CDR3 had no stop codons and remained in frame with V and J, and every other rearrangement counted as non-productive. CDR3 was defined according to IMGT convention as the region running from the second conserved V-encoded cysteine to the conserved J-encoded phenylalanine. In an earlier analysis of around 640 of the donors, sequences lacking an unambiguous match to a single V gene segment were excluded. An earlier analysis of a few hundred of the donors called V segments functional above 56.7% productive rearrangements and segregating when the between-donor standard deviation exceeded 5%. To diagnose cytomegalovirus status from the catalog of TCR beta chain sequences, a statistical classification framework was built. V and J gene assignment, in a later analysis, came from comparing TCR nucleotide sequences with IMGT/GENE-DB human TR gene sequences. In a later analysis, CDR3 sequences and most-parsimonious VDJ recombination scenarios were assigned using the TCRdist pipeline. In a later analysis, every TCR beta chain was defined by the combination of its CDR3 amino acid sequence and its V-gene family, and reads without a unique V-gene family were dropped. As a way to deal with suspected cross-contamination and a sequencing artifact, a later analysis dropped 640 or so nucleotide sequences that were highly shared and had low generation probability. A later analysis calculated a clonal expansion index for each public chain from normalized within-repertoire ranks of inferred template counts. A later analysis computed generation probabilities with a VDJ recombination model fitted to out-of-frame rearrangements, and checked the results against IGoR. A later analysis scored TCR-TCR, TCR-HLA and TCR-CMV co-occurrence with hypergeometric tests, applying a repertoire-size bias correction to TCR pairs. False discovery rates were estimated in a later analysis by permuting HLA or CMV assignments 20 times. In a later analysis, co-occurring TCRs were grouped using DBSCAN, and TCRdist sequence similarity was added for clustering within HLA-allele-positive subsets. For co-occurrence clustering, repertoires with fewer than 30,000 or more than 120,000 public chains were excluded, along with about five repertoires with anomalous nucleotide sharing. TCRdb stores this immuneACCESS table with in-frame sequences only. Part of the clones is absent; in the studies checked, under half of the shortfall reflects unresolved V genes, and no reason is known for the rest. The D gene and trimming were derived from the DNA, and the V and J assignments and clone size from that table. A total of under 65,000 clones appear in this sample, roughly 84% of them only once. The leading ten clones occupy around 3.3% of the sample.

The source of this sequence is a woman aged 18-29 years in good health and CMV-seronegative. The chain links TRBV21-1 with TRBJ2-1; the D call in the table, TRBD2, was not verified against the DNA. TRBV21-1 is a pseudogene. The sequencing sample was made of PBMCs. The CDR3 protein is CASSKSASGDFYNEQFF. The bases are TGTGCCAGCAGCAAATCGGCTAGCGGAGACTTCTACAATGAGCAGTTCTTC.